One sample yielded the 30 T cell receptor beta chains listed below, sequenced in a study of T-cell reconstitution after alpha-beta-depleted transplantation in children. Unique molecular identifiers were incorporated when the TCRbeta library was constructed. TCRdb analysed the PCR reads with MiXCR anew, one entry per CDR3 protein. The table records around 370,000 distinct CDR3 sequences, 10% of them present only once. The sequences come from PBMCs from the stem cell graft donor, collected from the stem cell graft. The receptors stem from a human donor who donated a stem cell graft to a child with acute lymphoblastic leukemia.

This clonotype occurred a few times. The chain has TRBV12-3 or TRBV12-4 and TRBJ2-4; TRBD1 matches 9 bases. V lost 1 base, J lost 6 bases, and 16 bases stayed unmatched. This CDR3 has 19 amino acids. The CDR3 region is CASSLGPPRWDRAPNIQYF. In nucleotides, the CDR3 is TGTGCCAGCAGTTTAGGGCCACCGAGGTGGGACAGGGCTCCAAACATTCAGTACTTC.

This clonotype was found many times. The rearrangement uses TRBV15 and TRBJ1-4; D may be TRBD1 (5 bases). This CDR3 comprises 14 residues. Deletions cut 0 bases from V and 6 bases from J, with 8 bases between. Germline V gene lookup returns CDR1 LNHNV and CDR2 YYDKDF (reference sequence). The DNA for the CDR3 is TGTGCCACCAGCAGAGATAGGGGCGATGAAAAACTGTTTTTT. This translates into CATSRDRGDEKLFF.

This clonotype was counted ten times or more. The CDR3 is CASSWTSGNTDTQYF. CDR3 sequence (DNA): TGCGCCAGCAGCTGGACTAGCGGAAACACAGATACGCAGTATTTT. The J gene is TRBJ2-3, the V gene TRBV5-1, with 10 bases matching TRBD2. CDR1 and CDR2 from the germline V gene are SGHRS and YFSETQ. V was clipped by 3 bases and J by 2 bases; unmatched bases: 3. The CDR3 loop spans 15 amino acids.

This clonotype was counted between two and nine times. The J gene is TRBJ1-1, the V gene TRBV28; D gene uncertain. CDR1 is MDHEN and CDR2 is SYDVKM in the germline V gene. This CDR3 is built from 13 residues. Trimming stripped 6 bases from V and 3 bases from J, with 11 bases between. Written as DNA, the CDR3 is TGTGCCAGCAGATTTATTGGATACACTGAAGCTTTCTTT. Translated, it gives CASRFIGYTEAFF.

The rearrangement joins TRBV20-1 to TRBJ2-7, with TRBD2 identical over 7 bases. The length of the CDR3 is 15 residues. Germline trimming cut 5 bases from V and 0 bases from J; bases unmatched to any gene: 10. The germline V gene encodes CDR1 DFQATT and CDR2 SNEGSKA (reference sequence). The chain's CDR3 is CSAGVSSGNSYEQYF. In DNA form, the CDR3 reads TGCAGTGCTGGAGTTTCTAGCGGAAACTCCTACGAGCAGTACTTC.

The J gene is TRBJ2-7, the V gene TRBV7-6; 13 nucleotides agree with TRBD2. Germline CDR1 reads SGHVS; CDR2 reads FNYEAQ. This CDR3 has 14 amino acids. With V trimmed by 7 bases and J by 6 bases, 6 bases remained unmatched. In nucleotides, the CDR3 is TGTGCCAGCACCTCTTGGACTAGCGGGAGCGAGCAGTACTTC. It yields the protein CASTSWTSGSEQYF.

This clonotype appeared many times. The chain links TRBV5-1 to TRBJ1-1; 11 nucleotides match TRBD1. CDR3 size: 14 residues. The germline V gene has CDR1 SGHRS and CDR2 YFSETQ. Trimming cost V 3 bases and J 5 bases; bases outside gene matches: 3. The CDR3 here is CASSWTGGRTEAFF. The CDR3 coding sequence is TGCGCCAGCAGCTGGACAGGGGGCAGGACTGAAGCTTTCTTT. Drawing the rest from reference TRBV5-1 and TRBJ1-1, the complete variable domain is KAGVTQTPRYLIKTRGQQVTLSCSPISGHRSVSWYQQTPGQGLQFLFEYFSETQRNKGNFPGRFSGRQFSNSRSEMNVSTLELGDSALYLCASSWTGGRTEAFFGQGTRLTVV.

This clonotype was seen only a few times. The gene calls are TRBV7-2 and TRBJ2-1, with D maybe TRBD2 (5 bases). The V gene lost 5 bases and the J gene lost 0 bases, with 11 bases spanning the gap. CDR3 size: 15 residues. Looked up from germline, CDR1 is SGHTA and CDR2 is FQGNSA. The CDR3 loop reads CASSASGISYNEQFF. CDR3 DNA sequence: TGTGCCAGCAGCGCCAGCGGTATCTCCTACAATGAGCAGTTCTTC.

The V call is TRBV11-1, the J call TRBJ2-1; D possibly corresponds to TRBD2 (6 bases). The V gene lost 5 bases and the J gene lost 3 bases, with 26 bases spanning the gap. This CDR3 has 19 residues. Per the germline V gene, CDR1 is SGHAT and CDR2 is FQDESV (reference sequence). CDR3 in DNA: TGTGCCAGCAGCACGTCCTTATGGGGTCCGACTAGTTACTACAATGAGCAGTTCTTC. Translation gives CASSTSLWGPTSYYNEQFF.

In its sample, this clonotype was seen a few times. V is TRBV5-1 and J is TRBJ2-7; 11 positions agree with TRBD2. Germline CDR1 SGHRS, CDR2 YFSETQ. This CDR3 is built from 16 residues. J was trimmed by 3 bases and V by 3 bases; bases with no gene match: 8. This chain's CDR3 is CASSYPGTSGNYEQYF. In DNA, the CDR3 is TGCGCCAGCAGCTATCCCGGGACTAGCGGAAACTACGAGCAGTACTTC.

For the CDR3, the DNA is TGCAGTGCTAGAAAGGGGAACTATGGCTACACCTTC. Amino acid sequence: CSARKGNYGYTF. The chain uses TRBV20-1 and TRBJ1-2; a possible D gene is TRBD1 (5 bases). The length of the CDR3 is 12 residues. The V gene lost 2 bases and the J gene lost 2 bases, with 6 bases spanning the gap. The germline CDR1 and CDR2 sequences are DFQATT and SNEGSKA (reference sequence).

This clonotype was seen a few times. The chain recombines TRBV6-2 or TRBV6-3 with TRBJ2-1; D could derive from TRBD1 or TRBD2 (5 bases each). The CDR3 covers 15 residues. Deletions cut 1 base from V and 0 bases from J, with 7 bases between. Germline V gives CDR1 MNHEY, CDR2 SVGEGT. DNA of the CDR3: TGTGCCAGCAGTTACTACGGGACCTCCTACAATGAGCAGTTCTTC. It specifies CASSYYGTSYNEQFF.

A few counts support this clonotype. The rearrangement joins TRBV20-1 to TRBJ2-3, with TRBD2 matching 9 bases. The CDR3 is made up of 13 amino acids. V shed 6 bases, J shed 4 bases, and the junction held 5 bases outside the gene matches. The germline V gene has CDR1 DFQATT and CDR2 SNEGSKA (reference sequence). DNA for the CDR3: TGCAGTGCCCTTAGCGGGAGATCAGATACGCAGTATTTT. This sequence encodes CSALSGRSDTQYF.

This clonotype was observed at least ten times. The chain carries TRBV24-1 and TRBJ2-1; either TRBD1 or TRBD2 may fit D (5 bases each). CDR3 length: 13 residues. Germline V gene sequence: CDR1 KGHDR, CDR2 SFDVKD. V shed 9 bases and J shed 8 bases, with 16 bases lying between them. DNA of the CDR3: TGTGCCACCGGGACCACCTTGGCCGATGAGCAGTTCTTC. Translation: CATGTTLADEQFF.

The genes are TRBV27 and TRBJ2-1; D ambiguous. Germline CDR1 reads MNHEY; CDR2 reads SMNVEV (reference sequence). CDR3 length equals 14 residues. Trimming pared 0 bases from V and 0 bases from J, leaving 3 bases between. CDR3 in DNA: TGTGCCAGCAGTTTATCCCCCTCCTACAATGAGCAGTTCTTC. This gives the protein CASSLSPSYNEQFF.

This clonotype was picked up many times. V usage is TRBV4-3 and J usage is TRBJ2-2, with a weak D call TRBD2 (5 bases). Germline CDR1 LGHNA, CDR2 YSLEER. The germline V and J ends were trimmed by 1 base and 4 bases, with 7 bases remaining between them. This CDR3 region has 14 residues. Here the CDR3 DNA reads TGCGCCAGCAGCCAAGGGGCGGGCACCGGGGAGCTGTTTTTT. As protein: CASSQGAGTGELFF.

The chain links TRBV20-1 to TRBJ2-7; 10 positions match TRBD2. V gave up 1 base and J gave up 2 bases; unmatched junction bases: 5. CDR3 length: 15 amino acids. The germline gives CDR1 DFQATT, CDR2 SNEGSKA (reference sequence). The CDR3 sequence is CSARAPGLATYEQYF. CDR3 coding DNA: TGCAGTGCTAGAGCACCGGGACTAGCGACCTACGAGCAGTACTTC.

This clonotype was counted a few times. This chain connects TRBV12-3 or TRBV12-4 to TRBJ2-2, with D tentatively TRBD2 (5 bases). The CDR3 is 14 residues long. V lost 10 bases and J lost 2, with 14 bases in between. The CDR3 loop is CAIRKDSNTGELFF. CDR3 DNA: TGTGCCATCCGGAAGGACTCCAACACCGGGGAGCTGTTTTTT.

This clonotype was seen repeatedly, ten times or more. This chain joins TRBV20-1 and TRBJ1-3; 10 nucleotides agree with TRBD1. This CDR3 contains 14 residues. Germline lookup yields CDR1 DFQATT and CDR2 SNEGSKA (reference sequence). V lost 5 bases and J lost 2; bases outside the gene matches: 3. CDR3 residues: CSASDRGTGNTIYF. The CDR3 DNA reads TGCAGTGCTTCGGACAGGGGGACTGGAAACACCATATATTTT.

The DNA of the CDR3 is TGTGCCAGCAGCGGACTAGCGGGAGAGACCCAGTACTTC. This gives the protein CASSGLAGETQYF. This chain uses TRBV7-9 with TRBJ2-5; 11 positions agree with TRBD2. The junction had 0 bases not matched to a gene; V was cut back by 5 bases and J by 4 bases. Germline CDR1 is SEHNR and CDR2 is FQNEAQ (reference sequence). This CDR3 comprises 13 residues.

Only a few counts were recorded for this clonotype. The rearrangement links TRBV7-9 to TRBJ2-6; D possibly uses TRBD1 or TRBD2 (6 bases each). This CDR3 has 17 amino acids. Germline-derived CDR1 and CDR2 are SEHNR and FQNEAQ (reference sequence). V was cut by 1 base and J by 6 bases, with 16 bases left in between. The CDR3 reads CASSLVGGPTEANVLTF. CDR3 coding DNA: TGTGCCAGCAGCTTAGTCGGGGGCCCTACTGAGGCCAACGTCCTGACTTTC.

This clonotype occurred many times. CDR3 DNA sequence: TGTGCCAGCAGCTCCGGGATCCGTAATCAGCCCCAGCATTTT. Translated: CASSSGIRNQPQHF. V and J are TRBV6-5 and TRBJ1-5; D is uncertain. The V and J ends lost 6 bases and 4 bases respectively, with 13 bases between them. Germline values: CDR1 MNHEY, CDR2 SVGAGI. The CDR3 runs 14 residues.

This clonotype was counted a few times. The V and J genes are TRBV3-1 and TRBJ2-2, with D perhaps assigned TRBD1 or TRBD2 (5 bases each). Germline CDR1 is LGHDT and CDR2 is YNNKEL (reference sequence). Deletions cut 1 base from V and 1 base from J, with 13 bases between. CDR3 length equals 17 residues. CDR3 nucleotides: TGTGCCAGCAGCCAAGTTGGGGGAAGTAAGAACACCGGGGAGCTGTTTTTT. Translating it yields CASSQVGGSKNTGELFF. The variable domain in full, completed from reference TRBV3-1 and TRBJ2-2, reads DTAVSQTPKYLVTQMGNDKSIKCEQNLGHDTMYWYKQDSKKFLKIMFSYNNKELIINETVPNRFSPKSPDKAHLNLHINSLELGDSAVYFCASSQVGGSKNTGELFFGEGSRLTVL.

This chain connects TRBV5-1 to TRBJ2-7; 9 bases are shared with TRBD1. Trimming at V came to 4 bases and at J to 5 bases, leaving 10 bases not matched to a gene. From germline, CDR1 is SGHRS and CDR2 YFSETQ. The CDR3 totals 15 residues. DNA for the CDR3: TGCGCCAGCAGCCCCGGGACAGGGAGGTCCGACGAGCAGTACTTC. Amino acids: CASSPGTGRSDEQYF.

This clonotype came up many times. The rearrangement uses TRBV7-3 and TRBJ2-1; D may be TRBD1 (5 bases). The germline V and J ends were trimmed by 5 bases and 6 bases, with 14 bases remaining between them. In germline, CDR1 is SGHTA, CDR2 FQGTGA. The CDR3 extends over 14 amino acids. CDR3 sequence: CASSVGARINEQFF. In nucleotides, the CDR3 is TGTGCCAGCAGCGTAGGGGCCCGGATCAATGAGCAGTTCTTC. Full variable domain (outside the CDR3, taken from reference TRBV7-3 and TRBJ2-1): GAGVSQTPSNKVTEKGKYVELRCDPISGHTALYWYRQSLGQGPEFLIYFQGTGAADDSGLPNDRFFAVRPEGSVSTLKIQRTERGDSAVYLCASSVGARINEQFFGPGTRLTVL.

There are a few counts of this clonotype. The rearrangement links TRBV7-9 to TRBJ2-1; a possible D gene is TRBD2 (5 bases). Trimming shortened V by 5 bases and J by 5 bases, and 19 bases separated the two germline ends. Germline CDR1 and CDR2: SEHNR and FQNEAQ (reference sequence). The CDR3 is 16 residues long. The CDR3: CASSLYPGTEDNEQFF. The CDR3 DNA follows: TGTGCCAGCAGCCTCTATCCCGGCACGGAGGACAATGAGCAGTTCTTC.

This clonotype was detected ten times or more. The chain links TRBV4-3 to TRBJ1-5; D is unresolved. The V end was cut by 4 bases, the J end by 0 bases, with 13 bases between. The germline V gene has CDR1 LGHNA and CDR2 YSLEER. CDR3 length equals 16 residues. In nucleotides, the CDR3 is TGCGCCAGCAGCCCTACCATCAGAGATAGCAATCAGCCCCAGCATTTT. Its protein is CASSPTIRDSNQPQHF.

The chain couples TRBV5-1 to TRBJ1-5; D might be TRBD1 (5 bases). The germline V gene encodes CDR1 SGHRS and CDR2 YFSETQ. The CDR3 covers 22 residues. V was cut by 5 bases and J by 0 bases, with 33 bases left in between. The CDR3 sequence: CASSPEPLTGTTVTYSNQPQHF. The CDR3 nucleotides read TGCGCCAGCAGTCCCGAGCCCTTGACCGGGACTACCGTCACTTATAGCAATCAGCCCCAGCATTTT. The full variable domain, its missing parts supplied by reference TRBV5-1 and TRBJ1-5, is KAGVTQTPRYLIKTRGQQVTLSCSPISGHRSVSWYQQTPGQGLQFLFEYFSETQRNKGNFPGRFSGRQFSNSRSEMNVSTLELGDSALYLCASSPEPLTGTTVTYSNQPQHFGDGTRLSIL.

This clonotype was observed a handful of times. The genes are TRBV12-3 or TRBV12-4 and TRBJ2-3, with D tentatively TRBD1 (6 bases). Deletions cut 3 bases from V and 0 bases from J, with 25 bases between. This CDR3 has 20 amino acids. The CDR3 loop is CASSFPDLGTTDSSTDTQYF. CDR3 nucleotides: TGTGCCAGCAGTTTCCCAGACTTGGGGACAACCGACTCAAGCACAGATACGCAGTATTTT.

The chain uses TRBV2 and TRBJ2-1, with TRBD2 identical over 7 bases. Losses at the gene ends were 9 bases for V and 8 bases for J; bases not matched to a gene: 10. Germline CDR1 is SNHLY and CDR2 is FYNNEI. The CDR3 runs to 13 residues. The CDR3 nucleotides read TGTGCCAGTCTAGCGGCTTCGGTCTATGAGCAGTTCTTC. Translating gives CASLAASVYEQFF.